This T cell receptor beta chain was captured in a study of long-term antiretroviral therapy in people with HIV. Sequencing relied on immunoSEQ assay v3.0, run at survey level. Libraries were prepared by immunoSEQ multiplex PCR; TCRdb keeps only in-frame clonotypes and omits some of them. The profile shows roughly 20,000 clones, around 80% of them singletons. The CDR3 spans 14 residues. The V segment lost 7 bases and the J segment 5 bases; nucleotides outside the gene matches: 7. CDR1 and CDR2 (germline): SGHRS, YFSETQ. This chain links TRBV5-1 with TRBJ1-4, with 8 bases identical to TRBD1. Sequenced material: unsorted PBMCs, taken 4.1 years after starting antiretroviral therapy. The receptor comes from a woman aged 40 to 50 with HIV. The CDR3 loop is CASATGDRNEKLFF. The CDR3 bases are TGCGCCAGCGCGACAGGGGATCGGAATGAAAAACTGTTTTTT. The full variable domain, completed using reference TRBV5-1 and TRBJ1-4, is KAGVTQTPRYLIKTRGQQVTLSCSPISGHRSVSWYQQTPGQGLQFLFEYFSETQRNKGNFPGRFSGRQFSNSRSEMNVSTLELGDSALYLCASATGDRNEKLFFGSGTQLSVL.